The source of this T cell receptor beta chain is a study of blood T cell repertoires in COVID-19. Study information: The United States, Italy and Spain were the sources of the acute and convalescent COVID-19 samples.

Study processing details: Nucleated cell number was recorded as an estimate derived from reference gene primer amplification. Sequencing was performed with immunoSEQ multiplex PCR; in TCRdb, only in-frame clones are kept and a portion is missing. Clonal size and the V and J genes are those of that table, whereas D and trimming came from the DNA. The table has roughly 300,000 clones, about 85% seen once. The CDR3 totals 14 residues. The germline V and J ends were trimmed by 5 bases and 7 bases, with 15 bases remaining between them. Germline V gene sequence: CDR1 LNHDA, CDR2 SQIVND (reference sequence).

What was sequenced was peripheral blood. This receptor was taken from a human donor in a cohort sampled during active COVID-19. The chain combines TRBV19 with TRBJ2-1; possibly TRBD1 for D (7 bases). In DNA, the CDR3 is TGTGCCAGTAGTTACCGACAGGGAGGAAATGAGCAGTTCTTC. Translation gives CASSYRQGGNEQFF. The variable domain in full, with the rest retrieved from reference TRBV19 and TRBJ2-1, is DGGITQSPKYLFRKEGQNVTLSCEQNLNHDAMYWYRQDPGQGLRLIYYSQIVNDFQKGDIAEGYSVSREKKESFPLTVTSAQKNPTAFYLCASSYRQGGNEQFFGPGTRLTVL.